The present T cell receptor (beta chain) was sequenced within a study of cytomegalovirus exposure and HLA in healthy donors. General study results and limits: In vitro work confirmed that a few CMV-associated chains recognize CMV antigens. By a later analysis, the bulk of CMV-associated TCR beta chains appeared HLA-restricted.

PCR involved 60 Vbeta and 13 Jbeta primers. The assay was immunoSEQ multiplex PCR, and TCRdb's table has in-frame clones only and misses some. The table lists about 120,000 clones, over 65% of them singletons. On this clone: Its target is not known.

CDR1 and CDR2 (germline): SNHLY, FYNNEI. The CDR3 sequence is 17 residues long. After removal of 1 base from V and 2 bases from J, the junction contained 11 bases not matched to a gene. The origin of this receptor is a man aged 18-30 years in good health and CMV-seropositive. The chain carries TRBV2 and TRBJ2-7; the match to TRBD2 covers 7 bases. What was sequenced was PBMCs. CDR3 sequence (DNA): TGTGCCAGCAGTGAAGGGGGGACTATAGCGGGCACCTACGAGCAGTACTTC. Translated, it gives CASSEGGTIAGTYEQYF.